The source of this T cell receptor (beta chain) is a study of cytomegalovirus exposure and HLA in healthy donors. PCR primers comprised 60 Vbeta and 13 Jbeta primers. TCRdb's copy holds only in-frame clones and misses some; the assay was immunoSEQ multiplex PCR. The sample holds 270,000 or so clones, just over 85% seen once. CDR3 size: 13 residues. V dropped 7 bases and J dropped 6 bases, with 13 bases sitting between them. Germline assignment: CDR1 LGHNA and CDR2 YNFKEQ. Sequencing was performed on PBMCs. V and J are TRBV4-2 and TRBJ2-1; maybe TRBD2 (6 bases). The clonotype originates from a man between 35 and 55 years old in good health and CMV-seropositive. The CDR3 DNA reads as TGTGCCAGCACCTCCGGGAGAAGCAATGAGCAGTTCTTC. This gives the protein CASTSGRSNEQFF.